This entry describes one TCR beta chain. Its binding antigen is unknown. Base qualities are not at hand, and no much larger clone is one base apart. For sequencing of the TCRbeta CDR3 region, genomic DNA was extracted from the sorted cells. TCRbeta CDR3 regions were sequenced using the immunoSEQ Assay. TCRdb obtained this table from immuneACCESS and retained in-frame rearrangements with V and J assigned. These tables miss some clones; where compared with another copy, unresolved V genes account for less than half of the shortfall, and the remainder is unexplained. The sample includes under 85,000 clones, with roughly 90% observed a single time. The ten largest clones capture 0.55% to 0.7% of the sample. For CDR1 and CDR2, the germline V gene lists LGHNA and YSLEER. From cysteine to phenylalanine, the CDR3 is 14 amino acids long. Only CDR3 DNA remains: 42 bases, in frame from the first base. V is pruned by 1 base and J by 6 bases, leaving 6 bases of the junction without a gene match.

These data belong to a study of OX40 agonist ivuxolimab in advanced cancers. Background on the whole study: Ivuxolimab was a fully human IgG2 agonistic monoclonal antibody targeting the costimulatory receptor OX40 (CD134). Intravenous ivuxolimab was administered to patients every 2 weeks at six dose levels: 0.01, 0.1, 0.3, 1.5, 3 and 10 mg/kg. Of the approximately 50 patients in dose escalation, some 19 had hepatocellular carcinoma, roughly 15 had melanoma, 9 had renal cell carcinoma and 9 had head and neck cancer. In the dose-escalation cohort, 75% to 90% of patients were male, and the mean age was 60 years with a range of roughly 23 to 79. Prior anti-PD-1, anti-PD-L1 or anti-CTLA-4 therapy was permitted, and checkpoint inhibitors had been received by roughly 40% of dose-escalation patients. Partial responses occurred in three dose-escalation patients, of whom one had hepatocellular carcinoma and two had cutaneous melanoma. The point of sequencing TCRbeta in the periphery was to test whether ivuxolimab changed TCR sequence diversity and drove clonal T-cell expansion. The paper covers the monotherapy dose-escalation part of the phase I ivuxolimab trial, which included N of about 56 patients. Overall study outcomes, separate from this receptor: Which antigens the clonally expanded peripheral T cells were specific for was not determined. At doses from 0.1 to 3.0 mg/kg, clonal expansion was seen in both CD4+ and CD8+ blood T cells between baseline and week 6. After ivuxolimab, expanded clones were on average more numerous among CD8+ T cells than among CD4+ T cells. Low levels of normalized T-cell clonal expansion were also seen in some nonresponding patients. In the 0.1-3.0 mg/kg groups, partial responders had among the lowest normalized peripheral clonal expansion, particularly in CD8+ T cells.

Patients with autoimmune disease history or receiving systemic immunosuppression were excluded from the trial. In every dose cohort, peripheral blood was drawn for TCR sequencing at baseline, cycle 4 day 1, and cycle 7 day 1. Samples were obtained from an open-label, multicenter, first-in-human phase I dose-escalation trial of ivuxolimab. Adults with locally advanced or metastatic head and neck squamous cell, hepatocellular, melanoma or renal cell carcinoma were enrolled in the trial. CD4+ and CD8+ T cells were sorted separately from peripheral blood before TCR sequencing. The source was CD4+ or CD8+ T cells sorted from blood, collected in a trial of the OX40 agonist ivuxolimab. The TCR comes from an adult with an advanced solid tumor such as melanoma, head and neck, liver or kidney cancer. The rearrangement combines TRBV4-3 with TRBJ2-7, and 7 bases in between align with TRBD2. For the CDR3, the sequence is CASSQGTGGGEQYF. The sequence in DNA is TGCGCCAGCAGCCAAGGTACGGGAGGTGGCGAGCAGTACTTC.